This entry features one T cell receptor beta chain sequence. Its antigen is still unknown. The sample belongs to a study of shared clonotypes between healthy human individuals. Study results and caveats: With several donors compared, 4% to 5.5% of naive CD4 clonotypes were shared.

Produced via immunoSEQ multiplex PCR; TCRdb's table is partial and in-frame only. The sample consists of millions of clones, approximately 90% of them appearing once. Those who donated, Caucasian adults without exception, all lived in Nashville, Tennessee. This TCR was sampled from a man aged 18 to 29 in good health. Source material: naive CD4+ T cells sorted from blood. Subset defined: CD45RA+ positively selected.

As DNA, the CDR3 is TGCGCCAGCAGTCATCTAGACAGGTCCTACGAGCAGTACTTC. Protein: CASSHLDRSYEQYF. The chain employs TRBV23-1 and TRBJ2-7, with a tentative D call TRBD1 (6 bases). TRBV23-1 is an open reading frame, and its role is uncertain. Between the trimmed V and J ends, which lost 3 bases and 1 base, there was a span of 10 bases. The CDR3 is 14 amino acids.